Listed below are T cell receptor beta chains from one sample, sequenced in a study of blood T cells in healthy people across ages. MiXCR, applied by TCRdb to the 5' RACE reads, yields one record per CDR3 protein. The repertoire holds 850,000 to 1,300,000 distinct CDR3 sequences, with more than 35% as singletons. The sequenced sample consisted of blood. The receptors shown here come from a woman aged 55-75 years in good health. CDR3s include the opening cysteine and the closing phenylalanine or tryptophan. A D gene is named only where the DNA matches it firmly. The size entry is marked missing in some rows and otherwise reads once, few, many or a size class.

V gene,clone size,J gene,D gene,CDR3 DNA,CDR3 protein
TRBV5-1,NA,TRBJ2-3,NA,TGCGCCAGCAGCTTGGCCCCCTTAAACACAGATACGCAGTATTTT,CASSLAPLNTDTQYF
TRBV18,NA,TRBJ2-5,NA,TGTGCCAGCTCACCGGGGGATGAGACCCAGTACTTC,CASSPGDETQYF
TRBV3-1,few,TRBJ2-3,NA,TGTGCCAGCAGGGCGGAGGGGGGACCCACAGATACGCAGTATTTT,CASRAEGGPTDTQYF
TRBV12-3/TRBV12-4,NA,TRBJ2-3,NA,TGTGCCAGCACCCTTTTGCAGGGGGATACGCAGTATTTT,CASTLLQGDTQYF
TRBV6-2/TRBV6-3,NA,TRBJ2-3,NA,TGTGCCAGCCTCCGGGGGCAGGCCAGCACAGATACGCAGTATTTT,CASLRGQASTDTQYF
TRBV6-1,NA,TRBJ2-3,TRBD1,TGTGCCAGCAGTTTTCAGGGGGCAGGTGATACGCAGTATTTT,CASSFQGAGDTQYF
TRBV27,few,TRBJ2-7,NA,TGTGCCAGCAGTTCCTCGGACTACGAGCAGTACTTC,CASSSSDYEQYF
TRBV10-1,NA,TRBJ2-7,NA,TGCGCCAGCAGTGCTAGCAGGAGCTACAATGAGCAGTACTTC,CASSASRSYNEQYF
TRBV1,once,TRBJ2-3,NA,TGCACCAGCAGCCAAACCCTACTAGCGGGAGGGCCGATGAGGACAGATACGCAGTATTTT,CTSSQTLLAGGPMRTDTQYF
TRBV28,NA,TRBJ2-7,NA,TGTGCCAGCAGTTTAAAGGTAGCGGACCTGCCCTACGAGCAGTACTTC,CASSLKVADLPYEQYF
TRBV7-2,few,TRBJ2-1,TRBD1,TGTGCCAGCAGCCGTAGGACAGGGTACTACAATGAGCAGTTCTTC,CASSRRTGYYNEQFF
TRBV7-9,NA,TRBJ2-7,NA,TGTGCCAGCGGTCCTCAACTTACGGGATACGAGCAGTACTTC,CASGPQLTGYEQYF
TRBV5-6,NA,TRBJ1-5,NA,TGTGCCAGCAGCTTGGGTCAGGGCGCGAGCAATCAGCCCCAGCATTTT,CASSLGQGASNQPQHF
TRBV5-1,once,TRBJ2-1,NA,TGCGCCAGCAGGTCCGGGGTCAACGAGCAGTTCTTC,CASRSGVNEQFF
TRBV15,NA,TRBJ1-5,NA,TGTGCCACCAGCGGACAGCCCAATCAGCCCCAACATTTT,CATSGQPNQPQHF
TRBV14,few,TRBJ2-1,NA,TGTGCCAGCAGCCATATCGGAGCCAGTGAGCAGTTCTTC,CASSHIGASEQFF
TRBV28,NA,TRBJ1-5,TRBD1,TGTGCCAGCAGGGCAAAGGACAGGTTTAGCAATCAGCCCCAGCATTTT,CASRAKDRFSNQPQHF
TRBV20-1,few,TRBJ2-3,NA,TGCAGCTTGGACGACTCCCTCCCAAATACGCAGTATTTT,CSLDDSLPNTQYF
TRBV27,NA,TRBJ2-6,NA,TGTGCCAGCAGTCCCCTTCCAGGGACAGGGGCCAACGTCCTGACTTTC,CASSPLPGTGANVLTF
TRBV5-1,few,TRBJ2-1,TRBD2,TGCGCCAGCAGCTTGGGGAGCGGGAGAGACAATGAGCAGTTCTTC,CASSLGSGRDNEQFF
TRBV10-3,NA,TRBJ2-1,TRBD2,TGTGCCATCAGTGATAGCGTACTAGCGGGAGGTCTATACAATGAGCAGTTCTTC,CAISDSVLAGGLYNEQFF
TRBV4-1,NA,TRBJ2-5,NA,TGCGCCAGCAGCCCAACCCGGGCAGAAGAGACCCAGTACTTC,CASSPTRAEETQYF